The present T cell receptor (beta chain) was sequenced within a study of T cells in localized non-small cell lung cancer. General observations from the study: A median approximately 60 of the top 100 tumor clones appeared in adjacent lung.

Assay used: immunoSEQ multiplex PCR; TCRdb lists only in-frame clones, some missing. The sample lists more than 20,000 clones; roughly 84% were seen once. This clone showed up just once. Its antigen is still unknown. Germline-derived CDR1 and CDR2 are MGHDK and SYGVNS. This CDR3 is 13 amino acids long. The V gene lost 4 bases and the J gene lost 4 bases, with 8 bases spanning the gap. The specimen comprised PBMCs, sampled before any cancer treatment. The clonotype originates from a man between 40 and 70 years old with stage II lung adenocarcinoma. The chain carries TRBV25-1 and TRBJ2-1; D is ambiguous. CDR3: CASSAPVYNEQFF. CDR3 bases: TGTGCCAGCAGTGCGCCAGTTTACAATGAGCAGTTCTTC. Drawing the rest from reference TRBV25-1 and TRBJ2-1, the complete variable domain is EADIYQTPRYLVIGTGKKITLECSQTMGHDKMYWYQQDPGMELHLIHYSYGVNSTEKGDLSSESTVSRIRTEHFPLTLESARPSHTSQYLCASSAPVYNEQFFGPGTRLTVL.